This entry is about one T cell receptor beta chain. This sample also contains other DNA sequences that code for the same CDR3. These data originate in a study of blood T cell repertoires in COVID-19. As for the study in general: The United States, Italy and Spain provided the acute and convalescent COVID-19 samples. PBMCs, B-cell-depleted T cells, or T cells were the source of the cDNA or gDNA that made up the material.

Per germline, CDR1 KGHSH and CDR2 LQKENI. Trimming took 6 bases from V and 4 from J; bases not matched to a gene: 6. The CDR3 is made up of 14 amino acids. In the original workflow: Estimation of nucleated cell counts relied on the amplification of reference gene primers. Repertoires were generated with immunoSEQ multiplex PCR, while TCRdb's copy carries only in-frame clones and drops some. V, J and clone size are those of that table, while D and trimming were read from the DNA. The repertoire has over 300,000 clones, around 92% of them found once; the top ten carry 5% to 7%. The specimen was peripheral blood. The chain carries TRBV18 and TRBJ1-5, with 7 bases that match TRBD1. The receptor's source is a man aged 18 to 29 who had recovered from COVID-19. CDR3: CASSPGQPNQPQHF. The DNA for the CDR3 is TGTGCCAGCTCCCCGGGACAGCCTAATCAGCCCCAGCATTTT.